This T cell receptor (beta chain) was found in a study of cytomegalovirus exposure and HLA in healthy donors. Whole-study context: In terms of ancestry, the Caucasian-associated cluster contained roughly 81% of the roughly 400 genotyped donors.

A remark on this clone: What it recognizes is unknown.

Study-level points and caveats: Researchers counted roughly 150 TCR beta chains as cytomegalovirus-associated. Most TCRs appeared rarely, but some public TCRs recurred in many donors. In a later analysis, TCR association rates varied by HLA locus: DRB1 most, HLA-C fewest.

The PCR employed 60 Vbeta primers together with 13 Jbeta primers. The table came from immunoSEQ multiplex PCR; TCRdb's copy has only in-frame clones and leaves some out. The sample records 150,000 or so clones, approximately 78% being singletons. V was pared by 0 bases and J by 5 bases, with 8 bases between. The CDR3 runs to 13 residues. CDR1 SGHTA and CDR2 FQGNSA come from the germline V gene. V is TRBV7-2 and J is TRBJ2-7; TRBD2 might be the D (5 bases). The origin of this receptor is a human donor in good health. The sample comprised PBMCs. This CDR3 reads CASSLAKRDEQYF. The CDR3 DNA follows: TGTGCCAGCAGCTTAGCGAAGAGGGACGAGCAGTACTTC.